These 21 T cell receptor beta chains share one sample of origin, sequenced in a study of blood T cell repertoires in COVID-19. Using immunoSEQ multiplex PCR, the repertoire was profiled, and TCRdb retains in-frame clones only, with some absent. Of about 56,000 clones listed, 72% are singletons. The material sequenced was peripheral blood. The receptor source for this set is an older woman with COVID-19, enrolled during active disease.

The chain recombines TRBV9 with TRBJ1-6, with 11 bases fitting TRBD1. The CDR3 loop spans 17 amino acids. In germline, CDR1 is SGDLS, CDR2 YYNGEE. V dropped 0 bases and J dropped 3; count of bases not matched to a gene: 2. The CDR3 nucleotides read TGTGCCAGCAGCGTAGCCGGGACAGGGGGCTATAATTCACCCCTCCACTTT. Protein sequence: CASSVAGTGGYNSPLHF.

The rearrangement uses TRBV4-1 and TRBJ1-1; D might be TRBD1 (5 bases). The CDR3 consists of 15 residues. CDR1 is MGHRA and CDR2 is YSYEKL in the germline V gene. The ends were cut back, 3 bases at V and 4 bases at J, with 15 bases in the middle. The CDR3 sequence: CASSQSLGQGTEAFF. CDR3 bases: TGCGCCAGCAGCCAGTCCTTGGGGCAGGGCACTGAAGCTTTCTTT.

CDR3 loop: CASSLGGTSGAETQYF. The CDR3 coding sequence is TGTGCCAGCAGCTTGGGCGGGACTAGCGGGGCCGAGACCCAGTACTTC. The chain combines TRBV5-4 with TRBJ2-5, with 13 positions matching TRBD2. Germline CDR1 reads SGHNT; CDR2 reads YYREEE (reference sequence). The CDR3 consists of 16 residues. With V trimmed by 0 bases and J by 5 bases, 4 bases remained unmatched.

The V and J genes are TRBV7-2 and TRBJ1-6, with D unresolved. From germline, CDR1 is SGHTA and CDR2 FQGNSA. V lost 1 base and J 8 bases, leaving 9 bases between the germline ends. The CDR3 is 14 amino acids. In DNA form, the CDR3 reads TGTGCCAGCAGCTTAGTCTCGGAGGATTCACCCCTCCACTTT. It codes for CASSLVSEDSPLHF.

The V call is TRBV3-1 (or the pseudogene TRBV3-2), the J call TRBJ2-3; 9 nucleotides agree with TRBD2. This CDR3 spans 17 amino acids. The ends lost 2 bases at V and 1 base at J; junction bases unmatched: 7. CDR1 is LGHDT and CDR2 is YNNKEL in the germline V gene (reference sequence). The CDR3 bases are TGTGCCAGCAGCCAACCTCCCAAGCGGGGGGGCACAGATACGCAGTATTTT. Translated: CASSQPPKRGGTDTQYF.

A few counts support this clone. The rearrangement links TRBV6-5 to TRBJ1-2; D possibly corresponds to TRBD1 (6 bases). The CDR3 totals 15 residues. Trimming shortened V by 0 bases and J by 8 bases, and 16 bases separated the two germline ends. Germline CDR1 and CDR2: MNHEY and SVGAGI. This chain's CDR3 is CASSYSRGGDRGYTF. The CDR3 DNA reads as TGTGCCAGCAGTTACTCGAGGGGGGGTGACCGCGGCTACACCTTC.

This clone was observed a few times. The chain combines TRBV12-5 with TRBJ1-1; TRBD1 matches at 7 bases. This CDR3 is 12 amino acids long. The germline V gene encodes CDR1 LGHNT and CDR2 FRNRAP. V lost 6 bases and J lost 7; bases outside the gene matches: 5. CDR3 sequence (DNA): TGTGCTAGTGGGCAGGGGGATTTTGAAGCTTTCTTT. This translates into CASGQGDFEAFF.

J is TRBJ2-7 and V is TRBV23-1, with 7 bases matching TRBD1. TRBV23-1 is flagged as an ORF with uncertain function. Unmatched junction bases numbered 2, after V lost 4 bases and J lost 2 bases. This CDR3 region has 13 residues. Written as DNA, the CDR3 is TGCGCCAGCAGTCTGGGGACAGCCTACGAGCAGTACTTC. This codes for CASSLGTAYEQYF.

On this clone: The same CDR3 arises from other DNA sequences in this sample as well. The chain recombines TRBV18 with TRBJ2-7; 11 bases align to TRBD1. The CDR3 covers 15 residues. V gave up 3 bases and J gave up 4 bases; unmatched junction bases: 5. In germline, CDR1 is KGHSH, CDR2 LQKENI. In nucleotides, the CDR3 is TGTGCCAGCTCACCTGCCGGGACAGGGGGTTACGAGCAGTACGTC. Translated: CASSPAGTGGYEQYV.

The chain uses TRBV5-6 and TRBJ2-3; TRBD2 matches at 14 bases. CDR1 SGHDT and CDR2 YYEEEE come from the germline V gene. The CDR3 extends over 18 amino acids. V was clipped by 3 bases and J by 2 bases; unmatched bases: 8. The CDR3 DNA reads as TGTGCCAGCAGCTCAGGACTAGCGGGAGGCCACCCCACAGATACGCAGTATTTT. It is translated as CASSSGLAGGHPTDTQYF.

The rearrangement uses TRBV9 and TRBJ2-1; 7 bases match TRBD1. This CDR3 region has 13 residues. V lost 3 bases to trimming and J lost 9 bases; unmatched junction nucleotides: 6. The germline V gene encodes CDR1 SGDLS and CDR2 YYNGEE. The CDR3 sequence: CASSEGAGTEQFF. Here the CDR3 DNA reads TGTGCCAGCAGCGAGGGGGCGGGTACTGAGCAGTTCTTC.

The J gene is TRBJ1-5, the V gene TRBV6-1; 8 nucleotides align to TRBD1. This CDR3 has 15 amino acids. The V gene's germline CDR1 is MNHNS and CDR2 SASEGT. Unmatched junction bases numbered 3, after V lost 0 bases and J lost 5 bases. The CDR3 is CASSEAPRGHQPQHF. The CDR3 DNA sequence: TGTGCCAGCAGTGAAGCTCCCAGGGGGCATCAGCCCCAGCATTTT.

CDR3 protein: CATSREAVPLHF. The DNA of the CDR3 is TGTGCCACCAGCAGAGAGGCAGTTCCCCTCCACTTT. This chain uses TRBV15 with TRBJ1-6; the D is unclear. Germline CDR1 reads LNHNV; CDR2 reads YYDKDF (reference sequence). The CDR3 consists of 12 residues. With 0 bases removed from V and 13 bases from J, the gap between germline ends came to 7 bases.

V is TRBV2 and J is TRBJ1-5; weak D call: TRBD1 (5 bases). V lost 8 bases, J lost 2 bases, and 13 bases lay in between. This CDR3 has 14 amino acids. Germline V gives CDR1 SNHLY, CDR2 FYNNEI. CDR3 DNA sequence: TGTGCCAGCGGGGGAGGGATGGGCAATCAGCCCCAGCATTTT. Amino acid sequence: CASGGGMGNQPQHF.

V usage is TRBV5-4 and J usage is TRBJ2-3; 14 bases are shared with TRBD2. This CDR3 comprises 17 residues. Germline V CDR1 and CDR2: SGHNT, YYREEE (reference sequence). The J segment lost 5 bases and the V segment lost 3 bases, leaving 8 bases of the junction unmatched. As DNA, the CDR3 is TGTGCCAGCAGCTCCTATCGGACTAGCGGGAGGCTAGATACGCAGTATTTT. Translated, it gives CASSSYRTSGRLDTQYF.

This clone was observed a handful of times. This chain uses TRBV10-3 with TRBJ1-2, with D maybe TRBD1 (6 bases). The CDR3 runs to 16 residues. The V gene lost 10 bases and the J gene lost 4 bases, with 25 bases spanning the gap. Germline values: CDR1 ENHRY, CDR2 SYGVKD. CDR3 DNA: TGTGCCAACAGGGCCAGCGGGTCTTCAGAATTCTATGGCTACACCTTC. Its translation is CANRASGSSEFYGYTF.

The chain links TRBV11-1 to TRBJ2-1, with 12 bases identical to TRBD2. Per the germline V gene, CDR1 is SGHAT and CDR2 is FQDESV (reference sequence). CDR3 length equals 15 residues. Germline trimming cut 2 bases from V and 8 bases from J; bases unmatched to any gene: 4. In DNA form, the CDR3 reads TGTGCCAGCAGCTTAATCCTAGCGGGAGGGCATGAGCAGTTCTTC. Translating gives CASSLILAGGHEQFF.

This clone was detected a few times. CDR3 sequence (DNA): TGTGCCAGCAGCTTAGGGAGGGGGCTGGGACCTGGGGCCAACGTCCTGACTTTC. Residues: CASSLGRGLGPGANVLTF. This chain links TRBV11-3 with TRBJ2-6; D is perhaps TRBD1 (7 bases). The CDR3 spans 18 residues. Trimming cost V 1 base and J 2 bases, with 15 bases left between them. The germline V gene has CDR1 SGHNT and CDR2 YENEEA. Supplemented by reference TRBV11-3 and TRBJ2-6, the full variable domain reads EAGVVQSPRYKIIEKKQPVAFWCNPISGHNTLYWYLQNLGQGPELLIRYENEEAVDDSQLPKDRFSAERLKGVDSTLKIQPAELGDSAVYLCASSLGRGLGPGANVLTFGAGSRLTVL.

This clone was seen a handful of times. CDR3 coding DNA: TGCGCCAGCAGCCAAGGACTAGCTACGCAGTATTTT. Protein product: CASSQGLATQYF. The gene calls are TRBV4-1 and TRBJ2-3; 7 bases align to TRBD2. The J segment lost 8 bases and the V segment lost 1 base, leaving 0 bases of the junction unmatched. Germline CDR1 and CDR2: MGHRA and YSYEKL. CDR3 length equals 12 residues.

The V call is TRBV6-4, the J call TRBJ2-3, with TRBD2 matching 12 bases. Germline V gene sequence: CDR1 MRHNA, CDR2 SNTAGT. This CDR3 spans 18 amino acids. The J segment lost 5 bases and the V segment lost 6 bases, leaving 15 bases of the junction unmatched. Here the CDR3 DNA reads TGTGCCAGCAGCCTCCCAGACCGACTAGCGGGAGTGGTAGATACGCAGTATTTT. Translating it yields CASSLPDRLAGVVDTQYF.

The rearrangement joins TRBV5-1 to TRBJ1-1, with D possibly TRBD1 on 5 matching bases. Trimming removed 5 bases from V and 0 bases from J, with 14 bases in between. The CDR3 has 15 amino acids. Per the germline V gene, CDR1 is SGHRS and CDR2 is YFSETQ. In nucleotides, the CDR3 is TGCGCCAGCAGTTTCCGGGGGGGTATGAACACTGAAGCTTTCTTT. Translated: CASSFRGGMNTEAFF.